The entry below gives a single TCR beta chain sequence along with its context. The antigen it recognizes is unknown. Base qualities are not provided; no much larger clone lies one nucleotide away. The immunoSEQ Assay, a bias-controlled multiplex PCR, was used to amplify TCRbeta CDR3 regions from genomic DNA. In the paper's pipeline: The number of nucleated cells in each sample was estimated by amplification of reference gene primers within the assay. To quantify the absolute abundance of each unique TCRbeta CDR3 rearrangement, sequence reads were collapsed and filtered. For each sample, productive Simpson clonality was calculated as the square root of Simpson's diversity index over productive rearrangements. This is the immuneACCESS table as TCRdb keeps it, with only in-frame sequences that have V and J called. A part of the clones is gone; compared with another copy, unresolved V genes explain less than half, and the rest is unexplained. From that table come the V and J calls and clone size; the DNA was used to work out D and trimming. For this sample the table gives roughly 71,000 clones, of which 80% were detected only once. The top ten clones comprise 15% to 20% of the sample.

This specimen belongs to a study of blood T cell repertoires in COVID-19 (TCRdb year 2020). Turning to the overall study: Collaborator samples came from the United States, Italy and Spain and covered acute and convalescent phases of COVID-19. The repertoires were made available in a free public database intended to serve as a resource for research on the immune response to SARS-CoV-2. The material from the prospective study consisted of cDNA or gDNA derived from T cells, B-cell-depleted T cells, or PBMCs. Deeply sampled blood TCRbeta repertoires from subjects exposed to, actively infected with, or recovered from COVID-19 were included in the dataset. Where available, HLA class I and class II types were obtained from metadata supplied by the sample provider rather than from assay-based typing. The sample metadata nearly always contained a de-identified subject ID, COVID-19 status, age in years and sex. Samples came from the ongoing ImmuneRACE study (first 160 participants) plus 1,254 subjects from 6 global collaborators. General findings and caveats noted by the study authors: How much clinical and demographic metadata was included differed by source and by participant, and the metadata was provided uncurated.

Samples from volunteer blood donors who had recovered from COVID-19 were contributed by a second Seattle source. Each collaborating institution followed its own protocols to collect whole blood in K2EDTA tubes. For TCRbeta analysis, collaborator samples were shipped as frozen whole blood, as isolated PBMCs, or as DNA extracted from either sample type. The sequence derives from a man in his 70s who had recovered from COVID-19. Sequenced sample: peripheral blood.

This receptor carries the CDR3 CASSLVIAGGFEQFF. The DNA sequence follows: TGTGCCAGCAGTTTAGTAATAGCGGGAGGTTTTGAGCAGTTCTTC. The chain links TRBV28 with TRBJ2-1; a stretch of 10 junction bases matches TRBD2. CDR1 and CDR2 (MDHEN, SYDVKM) derive from the germline V gene. The junction shows trimming of 2 bases on V and 9 bases on J, and the gene matches do not reach 7 bases of it. Spanning cysteine to phenylalanine, the CDR3 consists of 15 amino acids. CDR3 DNA only is kept here, 45 bases in frame from base 1.